This T cell receptor (beta chain) emerged from a study of blood T cell repertoires in COVID-19. About the study: Material from acute and convalescent COVID-19 was sourced from the United States, Italy and Spain.

In the authors' methods: Reference gene primer amplification yielded estimated nucleated cell counts. Clones were sequenced by immunoSEQ multiplex PCR, and TCRdb holds only the in-frame ones, with some missing. V and J calls and clone size are as listed in that table; D and trimming were resolved from the DNA. There are a few hundred thousand clones in the sample; about 91% occur only once, and over 9% lies in the top ten. Everyone who took part was roughly 18 to 89 years old, and they came from about two dozen US areas. Participant-given clinical history determined each cohort assignment. The germline CDR1 and CDR2 sequences are SGHTA and FQGTGA. Between the trimmed V and J ends, which lost 5 bases and 8 bases, there was a span of 22 bases. This CDR3 comprises 16 residues.

The sample comprised PBMCs or T cells enriched from blood (not recorded which). The rearrangement links TRBV7-3 to TRBJ2-1; the D gene is possibly TRBD1 (6 bases). The sequence derives from a man in his late teens or twenties with acute COVID-19. CDR3 nucleotide sequence: TGTGCCAGCAGCCAGGGGACCGACCCCTACAACGATGAGCAGTTCTTC. It yields the protein CASSQGTDPYNDEQFF.